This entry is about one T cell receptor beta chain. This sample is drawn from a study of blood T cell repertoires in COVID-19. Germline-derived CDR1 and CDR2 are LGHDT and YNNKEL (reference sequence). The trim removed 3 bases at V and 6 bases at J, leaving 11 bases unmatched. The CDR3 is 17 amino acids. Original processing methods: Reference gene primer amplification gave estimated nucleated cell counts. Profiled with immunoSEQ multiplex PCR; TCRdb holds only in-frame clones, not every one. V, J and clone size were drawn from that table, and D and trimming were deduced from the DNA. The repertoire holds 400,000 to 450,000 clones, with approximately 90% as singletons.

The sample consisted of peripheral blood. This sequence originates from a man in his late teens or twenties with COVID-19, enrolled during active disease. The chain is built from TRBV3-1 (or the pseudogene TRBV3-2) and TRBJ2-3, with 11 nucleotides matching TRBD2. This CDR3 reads CASSQGTSGGPADTQYF. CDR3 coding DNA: TGTGCCAGCAGCCAGGGGACTAGCGGTGGGCCGGCGGATACGCAGTATTTT.